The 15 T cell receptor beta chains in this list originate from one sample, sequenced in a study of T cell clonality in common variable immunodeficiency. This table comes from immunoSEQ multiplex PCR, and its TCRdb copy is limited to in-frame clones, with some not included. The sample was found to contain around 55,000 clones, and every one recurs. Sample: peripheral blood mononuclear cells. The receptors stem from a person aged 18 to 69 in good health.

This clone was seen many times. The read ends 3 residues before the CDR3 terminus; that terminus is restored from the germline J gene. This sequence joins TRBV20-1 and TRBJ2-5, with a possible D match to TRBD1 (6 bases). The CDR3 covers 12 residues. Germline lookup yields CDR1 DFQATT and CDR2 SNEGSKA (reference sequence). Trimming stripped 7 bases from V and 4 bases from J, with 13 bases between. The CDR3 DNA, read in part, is TGCAGTGTAACAGGGTCGGCAGAGACC. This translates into CSVTGSAET. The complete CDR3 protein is CSVTGSAETQYF.

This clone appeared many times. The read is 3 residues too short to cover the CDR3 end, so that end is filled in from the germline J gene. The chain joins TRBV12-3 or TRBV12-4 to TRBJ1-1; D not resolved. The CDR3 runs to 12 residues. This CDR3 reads CASTPGGEGAFF. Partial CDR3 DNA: TGTGCCAGCACTCCCGGAGGAGAGGGA.

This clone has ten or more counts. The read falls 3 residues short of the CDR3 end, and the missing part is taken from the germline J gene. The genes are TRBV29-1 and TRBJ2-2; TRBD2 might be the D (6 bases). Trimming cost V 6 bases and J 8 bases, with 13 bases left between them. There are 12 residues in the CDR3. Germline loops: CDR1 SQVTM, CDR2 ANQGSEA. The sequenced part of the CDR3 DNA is TGCAGCGTGGGGACTCATGTGGGGGAG. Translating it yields CSVGTHVGE. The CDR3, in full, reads CSVGTHVGELFF.

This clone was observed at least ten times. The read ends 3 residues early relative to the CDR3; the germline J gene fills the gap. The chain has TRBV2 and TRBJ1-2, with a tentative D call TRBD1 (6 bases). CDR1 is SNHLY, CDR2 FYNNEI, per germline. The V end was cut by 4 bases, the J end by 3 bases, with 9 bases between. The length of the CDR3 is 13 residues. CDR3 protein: CASSVQGDYGYTF. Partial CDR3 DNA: TGTGCCAGCAGTGTACAGGGTGACTATGGC.

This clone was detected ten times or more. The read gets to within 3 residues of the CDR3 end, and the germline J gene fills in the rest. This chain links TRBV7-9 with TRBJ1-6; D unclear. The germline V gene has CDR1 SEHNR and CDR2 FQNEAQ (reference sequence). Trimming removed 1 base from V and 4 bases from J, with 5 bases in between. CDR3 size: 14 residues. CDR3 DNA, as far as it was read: TGTGCCAGCAGCTTAGAACAGTATAATTCACCC. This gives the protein CASSLEQYNSP. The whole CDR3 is CASSLEQYNSPLHF.

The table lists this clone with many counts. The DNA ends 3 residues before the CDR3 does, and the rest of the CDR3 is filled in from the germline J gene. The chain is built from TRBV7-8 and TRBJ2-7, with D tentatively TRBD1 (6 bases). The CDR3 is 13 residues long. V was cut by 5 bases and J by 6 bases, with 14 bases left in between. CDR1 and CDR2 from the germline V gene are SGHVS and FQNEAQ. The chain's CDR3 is CASSVRGFGEQYF. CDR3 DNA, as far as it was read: TGTGCCAGCAGCGTCAGGGGTTTTGGCGAG.

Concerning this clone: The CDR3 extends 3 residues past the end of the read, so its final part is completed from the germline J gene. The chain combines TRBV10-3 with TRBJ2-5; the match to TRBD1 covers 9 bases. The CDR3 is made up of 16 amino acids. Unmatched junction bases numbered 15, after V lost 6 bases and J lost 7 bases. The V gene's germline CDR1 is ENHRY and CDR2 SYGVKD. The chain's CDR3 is CAISGGTGLGRGTQYF. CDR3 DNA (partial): TGTGCCATCAGCGGCGGGACAGGGCTAGGAAGAGGGACC.

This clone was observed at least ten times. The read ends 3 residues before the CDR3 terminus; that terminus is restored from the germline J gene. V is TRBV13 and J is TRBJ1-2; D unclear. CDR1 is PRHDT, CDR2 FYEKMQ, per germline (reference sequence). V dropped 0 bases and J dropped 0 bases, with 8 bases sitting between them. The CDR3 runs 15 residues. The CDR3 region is CASSLGGLANYGYTF. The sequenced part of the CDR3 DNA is TGTGCCAGCAGCTTAGGAGGACTGGCTAACTATGGC.

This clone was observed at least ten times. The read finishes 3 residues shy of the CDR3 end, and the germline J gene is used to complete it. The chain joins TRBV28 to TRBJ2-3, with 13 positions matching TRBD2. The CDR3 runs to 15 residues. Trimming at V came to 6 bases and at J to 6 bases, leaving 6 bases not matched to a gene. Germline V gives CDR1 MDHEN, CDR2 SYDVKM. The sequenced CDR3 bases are TGTGCCAGCAGACGAACTAGCGGGAGGGCCGATACG. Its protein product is CASRRTSGRADT. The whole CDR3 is CASRRTSGRADTQYF.

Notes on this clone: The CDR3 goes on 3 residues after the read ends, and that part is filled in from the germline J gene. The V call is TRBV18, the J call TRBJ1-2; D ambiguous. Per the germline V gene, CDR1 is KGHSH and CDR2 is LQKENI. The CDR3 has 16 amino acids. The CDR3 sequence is CASSPMAGSSYNDYTF. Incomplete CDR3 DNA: TGTGCCAGCTCACCAATGGCGGGGAGCTCCTACAATGAC.

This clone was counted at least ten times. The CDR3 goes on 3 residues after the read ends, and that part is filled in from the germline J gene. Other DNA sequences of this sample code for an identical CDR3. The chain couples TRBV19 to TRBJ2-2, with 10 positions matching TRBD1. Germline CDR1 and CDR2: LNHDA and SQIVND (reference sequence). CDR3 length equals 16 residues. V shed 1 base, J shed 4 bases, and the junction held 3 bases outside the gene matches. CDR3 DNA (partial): TGTGCCAGTAGTATAGGACAGGGGGCTGGCACCGGGGAG. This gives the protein CASSIGQGAGTGE. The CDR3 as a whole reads CASSIGQGAGTGELFF.

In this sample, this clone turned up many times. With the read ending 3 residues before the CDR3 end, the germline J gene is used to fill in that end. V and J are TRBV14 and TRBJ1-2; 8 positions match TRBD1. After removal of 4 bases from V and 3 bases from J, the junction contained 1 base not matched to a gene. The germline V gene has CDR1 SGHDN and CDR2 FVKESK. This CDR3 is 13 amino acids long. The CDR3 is CASSPGQDYGYTF. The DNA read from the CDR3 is TGTGCCAGCAGCCCGGGACAGGACTATGGC. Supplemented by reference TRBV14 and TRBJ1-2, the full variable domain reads EAGVTQFPSHSVIEKGQTVTLRCDPISGHDNLYWYRRVMGKEIKFLLHFVKESKQDESGMPNNRFLAERTGGTYSTLKVQPAELEDSGVYFCASSPGQDYGYTFGSGTRLTVV.

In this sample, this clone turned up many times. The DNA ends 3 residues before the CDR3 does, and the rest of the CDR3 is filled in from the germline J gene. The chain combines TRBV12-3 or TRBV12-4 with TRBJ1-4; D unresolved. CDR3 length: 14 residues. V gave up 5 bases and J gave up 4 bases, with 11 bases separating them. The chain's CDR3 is CASSQIGLNEKLFF. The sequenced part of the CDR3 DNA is TGTGCCAGCAGTCAGATAGGGCTTAATGAAAAA.

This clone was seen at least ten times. CDR3 residues: CASTFTLRRDRNYGYTF. The part of the CDR3 DNA that was read is TGTGCCAGTACGTTTACCTTGCGCCGAGACAGGAACTATGGC. The V gene is TRBV19, the J gene TRBJ1-2; the D gene is possibly TRBD1 (6 bases). The CDR3 end is not reached by the read, which stops 3 residues before it; the germline J gene fills it in. The length of the CDR3 is 17 residues. Trimming cost V 7 bases and J 2 bases, with 23 bases left between them. Looked up from germline, CDR1 is LNHDA and CDR2 is SQIVND (reference sequence).

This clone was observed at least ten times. The CDR3 loop reads CASSRYQGIYGYTF. The part of the CDR3 DNA that was read is TGTGCCAGCAGCCGCTACCAGGGGATCTATGGC. The V and J genes are TRBV7-2 and TRBJ1-2; D possibly corresponds to TRBD1 (6 bases). The read ends 3 residues early relative to the CDR3; the germline J gene fills the gap. The CDR3 consists of 14 residues. V dropped 5 bases and J dropped 4 bases, with 14 bases sitting between them. Germline CDR1 reads SGHTA; CDR2 reads FQGNSA.